The clone carrying this T cell receptor (beta chain) was seen at least ten times. This specimen belongs to a study of T cells in Graves' hyperthyroidism and ophthalmopathy. The source material, RNA transcripts, was used to amplify TCR beta CDR3 regions. The TCR CDR3 first-round RT-PCR relied on the HTBI primer set. TCRdb reanalysed the multiplex PCR reads using MiXCR and keeps one entry per CDR3 protein. The top ten clones hold around 20% of a sample with 160,000 or so distinct CDR3 sequences, 9.4% of them seen once. The CDR3 has 14 residues. Germline V CDR1 and CDR2: GTSNPN, SVGIG (reference sequence). With 1 base removed from V and 0 bases from J, the gap between germline ends came to 9 bases.

The specimen sequenced was blood. The clonotype was recovered from a woman aged 18-29 years with Graves' hyperthyroidism that later progressed to Graves' ophthalmopathy. The chain employs TRBV30 and TRBJ2-5; D gene uncertain. This chain's CDR3 is CAWSGTANQETQYF. The CDR3 coding sequence is TGTGCCTGGAGTGGTACAGCGAACCAAGAGACCCAGTACTTC.